This T cell receptor beta chain was captured in a study of control samples from healthy donors and cancer patients. Measured with immunoSEQ multiplex PCR; TCRdb has only the in-frame clones, and not every one. The repertoire has about 170,000 clones, around 95% of them found once; the top ten carry roughly 3.9%. CDR1 and CDR2 from the germline V gene are SGDLS and YYNGEE. The V segment lost 4 bases and the J segment 5 bases; nucleotides outside the gene matches: 5. The CDR3 has 14 amino acids. The sequencing sample was made of blood. The V gene is TRBV9, the J gene TRBJ1-4; TRBD1 aligns across 7 bases. This TCR was sampled from a woman between 55 and 75 years old in good health. CDR3 in DNA: TGTGCCAGCAGCCGACAGGGTACAAATGAAAAACTGTTTTTT. Protein: CASSRQGTNEKLFF. The full variable domain, rest sourced from reference TRBV9 and TRBJ1-4, is DSGVTQTPKHLITATGQRVTLRCSPRSGDLSVYWYQQSLDQGLQFLIQYYNGEERAKGNILERFSAQQFPDLHSELNLSSLELGDSALYFCASSRQGTNEKLFFGSGTQLSVL.